This TCR beta chain emerged from a study of T cell clonotyping in hematopoietic cell transplantation. Study-level points and caveats: Few recipient clonotypes overlapped donors; over 95% were de novo at given depth.

Per the germline V gene, CDR1 is SGHRS and CDR2 is YFSETQ. The CDR3 is 14 residues long. V was cut by 0 bases and J by 6 bases, with 12 bases left in between. Measured with immunoSEQ multiplex PCR; TCRdb has only the in-frame clones, and not every one. The sample includes roughly 27,000 clones, about 94% of them seen just once. This clone appeared once. Its cognate antigen is unknown. The TCR originated in a man aged 50 to 59 in good health. Some clones in this sample may be carry-over from other donors' samples. The chain is built from TRBV5-1 and TRBJ1-2; the D gene is possibly TRBD1 (5 bases). The sequencing sample was made of peripheral blood mononuclear cells. This CDR3 reads CASSLAGAGDGYTF. DNA for the CDR3: TGCGCCAGCAGCTTGGCCGGGGCAGGCGATGGCTACACCTTC.